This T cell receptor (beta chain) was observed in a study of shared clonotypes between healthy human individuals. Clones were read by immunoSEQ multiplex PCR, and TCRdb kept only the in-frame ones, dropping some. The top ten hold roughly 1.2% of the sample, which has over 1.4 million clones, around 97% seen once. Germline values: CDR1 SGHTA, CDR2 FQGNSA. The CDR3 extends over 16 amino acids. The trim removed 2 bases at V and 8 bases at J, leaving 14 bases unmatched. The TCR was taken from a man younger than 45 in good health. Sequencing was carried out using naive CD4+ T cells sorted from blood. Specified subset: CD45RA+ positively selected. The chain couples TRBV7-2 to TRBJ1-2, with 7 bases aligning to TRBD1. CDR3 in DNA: TGTGCCAGCAGCTTAAAGAACAGGGGTCCGTCAGCGGGCTACACCTTC. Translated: CASSLKNRGPSAGYTF.